The rows below give T cell receptor beta chains drawn from one sample of a study of T cells after yellow fever vaccination. TCRdb reprocessed the 5' RACE reads with MiXCR, giving one entry per CDR3 protein. The sample contains some 250,000 distinct CDR3 sequences, approximately 3.6% of which appear only once. This sample comprised PBMCs, obtained 15 days after the yellow fever booster vaccination. The source is a man aged 18-30 years who received the YFV17D yellow fever vaccine. Both conserved end residues are part of each CDR3. A D gene is named only where the DNA matches it firmly. Expanded clones are given a class, and other clones once, few, many or no size at all.

>TRBJ2-7|TRBV12-3/TRBV12-4|.|many
TGTGCCAGCAGTTTCAGAAGCGAGCAGTACTTC
CASSFRSEQYF
>TRBJ2-5|TRBV4-2|TRBD1|many
TGTGCCAGCAGCCAAGGGTCGAACAGGGGGGAGACCCAGTACTTC
CASSQGSNRGETQYF
>TRBJ2-1|TRBV20-1|.|many
TGCAGTGCTGGGGGCAGGGTGGATGAGCAGTTCTTC
CSAGGRVDEQFF
>TRBJ2-2|TRBV5-1|.|many
TGCGCCAGCAGCTTGGTGACTCTGAACACCGGGGAGCTGTTTTTT
CASSLVTLNTGELFF
>TRBJ1-2|TRBV6-6|TRBD1|many
TGTGCCAGCAGTTACTCGACCGGACAGGGGGGGTATGGCTACACCTTC
CASSYSTGQGGYGYTF
>TRBJ2-3|TRBV20-1|.|few
TGCAGTGCTAGGCCAGGGGGGGATACGCAGTATTTT
CSARPGGDTQYF
>TRBJ2-7|TRBV5-1|TRBD1|many
TGCGCCAGCAGCCCGCAAGCCCCGGGACAGACCTACGAGCAGTACTTC
CASSPQAPGQTYEQYF
>TRBJ2-2|TRBV4-3|TRBD2|many
TGCGCCAGCAGCCCCTACGGACTAGCGGGGAGGTCCGGGGAGCTGTTTTTT
CASSPYGLAGRSGELFF
>TRBJ1-1|TRBV12-3/TRBV12-4|.|many
TGTGCCAGTTCCTCCGGTGAGGGGAGGGGGAACACTGAAGCTTTCTTT
CASSSGEGRGNTEAFF
>TRBJ1-3|TRBV5-1|.|many
TGCGCCAGCAGCTTGGGGGCGGCAGGCTCTGGAAACACCATATATTTT
CASSLGAAGSGNTIYF
>TRBJ2-7|TRBV4-3|TRBD2|many
TGCGCCAGCAGCCAAGCCCGGTTAGCGGGTTACGAGCAGTACTTC
CASSQARLAGYEQYF
>TRBJ2-3|TRBV28|.|many
TGTGCCACCTCCGGGACCCAGGGTACAGATACGCAGTATTTT
CATSGTQGTDTQYF
>TRBJ2-3|TRBV7-6|.|many
TGTGCCAGCAGCCAGGACAGCACAGATACGCAGTATTTT
CASSQDSTDTQYF
>TRBJ2-6|TRBV7-9|TRBD1|few
TGTGCCAGCAGCTTAGGGGACAGGGCCTCTGGGGCCAACGTCCTGACTTTC
CASSLGDRASGANVLTF
>TRBJ2-3|TRBV29-1|.|many
TGCAGCGTTGTCCCGAAGGGGCAGGGAGATACGCAGTATTTT
CSVVPKGQGDTQYF
>TRBJ1-5|TRBV20-1|TRBD1|many
TGCAGTGCTTCTAGGACAGGGGATCAGCCCCAGCATTTT
CSASRTGDQPQHF
>TRBJ1-2|TRBV7-2|TRBD1|many
TGTGCCGGCGGTCCCCCGGACAGGGATCATGGCTACACCTTC
CAGGPPDRDHGYTF
>TRBJ2-2|TRBV27|TRBD1|many
TGTGCCAGCAGCCCATCCATAGAGATACAGGGGTTGGTCGGGGAGCTGTTTTTT
CASSPSIEIQGLVGELFF
>TRBJ2-5|TRBV12-2|.|.
TGTGCAAGTCGCTTAGCGTCTAGCGGGGAGACCCAGTACTTC
CASRLASSGETQYF
>TRBJ2-3|TRBV4-3|.|many
TGCGCCAGCAGCCAAGATAGAGGGGCAGATACGCAGTATTTT
CASSQDRGADTQYF
>TRBJ2-5|TRBV11-2|TRBD2|many
TGTGCCAGCAGCGCCTGGACTAGCCAAGAGACCCAGTACTTC
CASSAWTSQETQYF
>TRBJ1-2|TRBV7-9|.|many
TGTGCCAGCAGCTTTGACAGCTATGGCTACACCTTC
CASSFDSYGYTF
>TRBJ1-1|TRBV7-6|.|.
TGTGCCAGCAGTGACCGGGACCCCTACACTGAAGCTTTCTTT
CASSDRDPYTEAFF
>TRBJ1-5|TRBV6-5|.|many
TGTGCCAGCAGTTACTCGAGCCCCAACCTGGGGGGGAATCAGCCCCAGCATTTT
CASSYSSPNLGGNQPQHF
>TRBJ2-1|TRBV20-1|.|many
TGCAGTGCTAGACCAGGGGCCTCCTACAATGAGCAGTTCTTC
CSARPGASYNEQFF
>TRBJ2-1|TRBV19|TRBD2|many
TGTGCCAGTAGTGTACTAGCGGGGGGACCCTACAATGAGCAGTTCTTC
CASSVLAGGPYNEQFF
>TRBJ1-1|TRBV7-9|TRBD1|many
TGTGCCAGCAGCTCACGACAGGGGGCGTCCACTGAAGCTTTCTTT
CASSSRQGASTEAFF
>TRBJ1-2|TRBV9|.|many
TGTGCCAGCAGACCGGACAGAAACTATGGCTACACCTTC
CASRPDRNYGYTF
>TRBJ2-3|TRBV20-1|TRBD2|many
TGCAGTGCTAGATCCCCACGACTAGCGGGGGCCGATACGCAGTATTTT
CSARSPRLAGADTQYF
>TRBJ2-2|TRBV13|TRBD1|many
TGTGCCAGCAGCGATTACAGGGGGCCCGCCCCCGGGGAGCTGTTTTTT
CASSDYRGPAPGELFF
>TRBJ1-1|TRBV24-1|.|many
TGTGCCACCAGTGATTCACGGGGGGCCGGGACTGAAGCTTTCTTT
CATSDSRGAGTEAFF
>TRBJ2-3|TRBV30|.|.
TGTGCCTGGGGTACGGGGGGCTCAGATACGCAGTATTTT
CAWGTGGSDTQYF
>TRBJ2-1|TRBV5-1|TRBD1|many
TGCGCCAGCAGCTTGAGGACAGGAGACAATGAGCAGTTCTTC
CASSLRTGDNEQFF
>TRBJ1-1|TRBV18|.|many
TGTGCCAGCTCGGGACAGAACACTGAAGCTTTCTTT
CASSGQNTEAFF
>TRBJ1-3|TRBV5-5|.|many
TGTGCCAGCAGCTTTTTTATTTGGGGCTCTGGAAACACCATATATTTT
CASSFFIWGSGNTIYF
>TRBJ2-3|TRBV4-1|TRBD2|few
TGCGCCAGCAGCCGAGGACTAGCGGAACCAGATACGCAGTATTTT
CASSRGLAEPDTQYF
>TRBJ1-1|TRBV4-1|TRBD1|many
TGCGCCAGCAGCCCGTTCTCGGGACAGGGCCTCACTGAAGCTTTCTTT
CASSPFSGQGLTEAFF
>TRBJ1-5|TRBV20-1|.|many
TGCAGTGCGGGGGGAAGGGCCCAGCATTTT
CSAGGRAQHF
>TRBJ2-6|TRBV10-3|.|many
TGTGCCATCAGTGAGGGGGCGACCGGGGCCAACGTCCTGACTTTC
CAISEGATGANVLTF
>TRBJ2-2|TRBV4-3|.|many
TGCGCCAGCAGCCAAGTTACTTTGGACACCGGGGAGCTGTTTTTT
CASSQVTLDTGELFF
>TRBJ2-3|TRBV6-2/TRBV6-3|.|many
TGTGCCAGCAGTTACTGGAGCACAGATACGCAGTATTTT
CASSYWSTDTQYF
>TRBJ2-4|TRBV5-1|TRBD1|.
TGCGCCAGCAGCTTGATGACAGGGAGTATGGCGGACATTCAGTACTTC
CASSLMTGSMADIQYF
>TRBJ1-2|TRBV25-1|.|many
TGTGCCAGCAGTGAGTCTGAGAGTTTCTATGGCTACACCTTC
CASSESESFYGYTF
>TRBJ1-2|TRBV29-1|TRBD1|many
TGCAGCGTTGGGACAGGGAACTATGGCTACACCTTC
CSVGTGNYGYTF
>TRBJ2-1|TRBV7-2|.|many
TGTGCCAGCAGCTTTGCGGGACTCAATGAGCAGTTCTTC
CASSFAGLNEQFF
>TRBJ2-2|TRBV6-5|.|.
TGTGCCAGCAGTTACTCTCCCCGACACTTGAACACCGGGGAGCTGTTTTTT
CASSYSPRHLNTGELFF
>TRBJ1-2|TRBV6-5|TRBD1|many
TGTGCCAGCAGTTTTGGACAGGCCAAGGACCAGATAAGCTACACCTTC
CASSFGQAKDQISYTF
>TRBJ2-6|TRBV6-2/TRBV6-3|.|many
TGTGCCAGCAGTTACTCAAGCGAGACAGGGGCCAACGTCCTGACTTTC
CASSYSSETGANVLTF
>TRBJ2-2|TRBV4-3|.|many
TGCGCCAGCAGCCAAGAAGGCGTCGGTGGGGCCGGGGAGCTGTTTTTT
CASSQEGVGGAGELFF
>TRBJ2-7|TRBV28|.|many
TGTGCCAGCAGTTTAAGTAGTGTCGGCCACTCCTACGAGCAGTACTTC
CASSLSSVGHSYEQYF
>TRBJ2-1|TRBV7-2|.|many
TGTGCCAGCAGCTCTCGGCGCGGCAATGAGCAGTTCTTC
CASSSRRGNEQFF
>TRBJ1-4|TRBV3-1|.|many
TGTGCCAGCAGCCAAGGGAGGGCTGGGGATGAAAAACTGTTTTTT
CASSQGRAGDEKLFF
>TRBJ1-2|TRBV13|.|many
TGTGCCAGCAGCGAACGTTGGGGGTATGGCTACACCTTC
CASSERWGYGYTF
>TRBJ1-4|TRBV3-1|TRBD1|many
TGTGCCAGCAGCCCGGGACAGCTTTGGGCTAATGAAAAACTGTTTTTT
CASSPGQLWANEKLFF
>TRBJ2-2|TRBV4-1|.|many
TGCGCCAGCAGCCTAGGAAGGGGGGGCACCGGGGAGCTGTTTTTT
CASSLGRGGTGELFF